The 5 T cell receptor beta chains below were found in one sample sequenced in a study of CD8 T cells in Susac syndrome. RNA in amounts of about 0.45 to 1 ug was reverse transcribed with random hexamers. TCRdb redid the calling of the immunoSEQ multiplex PCR reads with MiXCR, one entry per CDR3 protein. The table includes approximately 100,000 distinct CDR3 sequences, around 93% detected once. The sequencing sample was made of CD8+ T cells from PBMCs. The source is a human donor in good health.

The chain recombines TRBV7-9 with TRBJ1-6, with a possible D match to TRBD1 (5 bases). Germline V gene sequence: CDR1 SEHNR, CDR2 FQNEAQ (reference sequence). CDR3 length: 14 residues. V dropped 7 bases and J dropped 7 bases, with 14 bases sitting between them. The CDR3 DNA reads TGTGCCAGCACCGACAGTCTCGGCAATTCACCCCTCCACTTT. Translating it yields CASTDSLGNSPLHF.

The rearrangement uses TRBV11-2 and TRBJ2-2; weak D call: TRBD2 (6 bases). Germline CDR1 reads SGHAT; CDR2 reads FQNNGV. There are 16 residues in the CDR3. Trimming removed 5 bases from V and 4 bases from J, with 17 bases in between. The CDR3 DNA reads as TGTGCCAGCAGCCTCGGGAGTTTGGGCCTCACCGGGGAGCTGTTTTTT. Translating gives CASSLGSLGLTGELFF. The full variable domain, its missing parts supplied by reference TRBV11-2 and TRBJ2-2, is EAGVAQSPRYKIIEKRQSVAFWCNPISGHATLYWYQQILGQGPKLLIQFQNNGVVDDSQLPKDRFSAERLKGVDSTLKIQPAKLEDSAVYLCASSLGSLGLTGELFFGEGSRLTVL.

The chain employs TRBV20-1 and TRBJ1-1; D ambiguous. Germline-derived CDR1 and CDR2 are DFQATT and SNEGSKA (reference sequence). This CDR3 spans 15 amino acids. V was cut by 3 bases and J by 0 bases, with 14 bases left in between. The CDR3 region is CSASKTPGMNTEAFF. In DNA, the CDR3 is TGCAGTGCTAGTAAGACCCCGGGGATGAACACTGAAGCTTTCTTT.

The CDR3 nucleotides read TGTGCCAGCAGCGTAGCCCTGGAACCCGAGGGCTACAATGAGCAGTTCTTC. Translating it yields CASSVALEPEGYNEQFF. The chain has TRBV9 and TRBJ2-1, with a weak D call TRBD2 (5 bases). CDR1 and CDR2 (germline): SGDLS, YYNGEE. CDR3 length equals 17 residues. Trimming took off 0 bases at V and 3 bases at J, with 16 bases between the two ends.

The chain joins TRBV18 to TRBJ2-3; 10 bases align to TRBD1. Trimming took 0 bases from V and 0 from J; bases not matched to a gene: 3. The CDR3 totals 17 residues. Germline V gene sequence: CDR1 KGHSH, CDR2 LQKENI. CDR3 region: CASSPPGTGESTDTQYF. In DNA, the CDR3 is TGTGCCAGCTCACCACCCGGGACAGGGGAAAGCACAGATACGCAGTATTTT.